The entry that follows covers one T cell receptor beta chain sequence. Per the original methods: Nucleated cell counts were estimated from reference gene primer amplification. TCRdb keeps only in-frame clones here, not all; method: immunoSEQ multiplex PCR. The D gene and trimming were derived from the DNA, and the V and J assignments and clone size from that table. The data show about 75,000 clones, roughly 90% seen once. These data come from a study of blood T cell repertoires in COVID-19. About the research overall: The United States, Italy and Spain were the sources of the acute and convalescent COVID-19 samples. In each case, the material was cDNA or gDNA derived from T cells, B-cell-depleted T cells, or PBMCs.

The V gene lost 8 bases and the J gene lost 0 bases, with 11 bases spanning the gap. The germline V gene has CDR1 SGHAT and CDR2 FQDESV (reference sequence). The CDR3 length is 13 residues. The clonotype originates from a human donor in a cohort sampled during active COVID-19. Input material: peripheral blood. The chain joins TRBV11-1 to TRBJ2-7; possibly TRBD2 for D (5 bases). CDR3: CASEAVFSYEQYF. The CDR3 nucleotides are TGTGCCAGCGAAGCGGTTTTCTCCTACGAGCAGTACTTC.